This T cell receptor beta chain derives from a study of cytomegalovirus exposure and HLA in healthy donors. Study-level background: The roughly 100 million unique TCR beta sequences, from about 180 million T cells, were found by an earlier analysis. Study-wide points: Near-uniform donor sequencing depth was presumed by presence/absence analyses.

PCR primers comprised 60 Vbeta and 13 Jbeta primers. Assay: immunoSEQ multiplex PCR; the TCRdb copy retains only in-frame clones and omits some. The table has some 150,000 clones, roughly 79% seen once. Concerning this clone: Antigen specificity is unknown.

The CDR3 is 14 residues long. CDR1 is SGHRS and CDR2 is YFSETQ in the germline V gene. The V and J ends lost 0 bases and 7 bases, in that order; junction bases with no gene match: 5. Material for sequencing was PBMCs. The chain carries TRBV5-1 and TRBJ1-2; 8 bases fit TRBD1. This TCR was sampled from a man aged 40-49 years in good health and CMV-seropositive. CDR3 DNA sequence: TGCGCCAGCAGCTTGGCCCCAGGGGGCTCTGGCTACACCTTC. Its protein product is CASSLAPGGSGYTF.